One and the same sample provided the 20 T cell receptor beta chains below, sequenced in a study of somatic mutations in cytotoxic T cells in rheumatoid arthritis. Only in-frame clones appear in the TCRdb table, and some are missing; sequencing was by immunoSEQ multiplex PCR. The sample gives some 20,000 clones, 73% of which show up once; roughly 23% is in the top ten. Sequencing was carried out using CD8+ T cells sorted from blood. These receptors were taken from a woman aged 60 to 75 in good health.

V usage is TRBV7-9 and J usage is TRBJ1-1; a possible D gene is TRBD1 (6 bases). The CDR3 has 15 amino acids. The V gene's germline CDR1 is SEHNR and CDR2 FQNEAQ (reference sequence). Between the trimmed V and J ends, which lost 2 bases and 4 bases, there was a span of 14 bases. Here the CDR3 DNA reads TGTGCCAGCAGCTTATTTGAGGGGGTAAGCACTGAAGCTTTCTTT. Amino acid sequence: CASSLFEGVSTEAFF. The entire variable domain, with the rest obtained from reference TRBV7-9 and TRBJ1-1, is as follows: DTGVSQNPRHKITKRGQNVTFRCDPISEHNRLYWYRQTLGQGPEFLTYFQNEAQLEKSRLLSDRFSAERPKGSFSTLEIQRTEQGDSAMYLCASSLFEGVSTEAFFGQGTRLTVV.

The sample holds one count of this clone. The chain is built from TRBV14 and TRBJ1-6, with unresolved D. Germline CDR1 is SGHDN and CDR2 is FVKESK. V was cut by 0 bases and J by 7 bases, with 7 bases left in between. This CDR3 has 14 amino acids. Here the CDR3 reads CASSQENMNSPLHF. The CDR3 coding sequence is TGTGCCAGCAGCCAAGAGAACATGAATTCACCCCTCCACTTT.

The chain has TRBV10-2 and TRBJ1-1; 8 nucleotides align to TRBD1. CDR1 and CDR2 from the germline V gene are WSHSY and SAAADI. The CDR3 is 14 amino acids. The junction had 8 bases not matched to a gene; V was cut back by 6 bases and J by 5 bases. The CDR3 nucleotides are TGCGCCAGCAGCTCCGGACAGGGAGGGACTGAAGCTTTCTTT. Protein product: CASSSGQGGTEAFF.

The rearrangement uses TRBV7-6 and TRBJ2-1; D uncertain. V was trimmed by 5 bases and J by 3 bases, leaving 11 bases between them. Germline lookup yields CDR1 SGHVS and CDR2 FNYEAQ. The CDR3 spans 14 residues. In nucleotides, the CDR3 is TGTGCCAGCAGCCCTGGTCCACGCTACAATGAGCAGTTCTTC. Translated, it gives CASSPGPRYNEQFF.

The chain combines TRBV27 with TRBJ1-6; unclear D gene. From germline, CDR1 is MNHEY and CDR2 SMNVEV (reference sequence). The CDR3 runs 14 residues. Trimming shortened V by 2 bases and J by 9 bases, and 11 bases separated the two germline ends. The CDR3 DNA is TGTGCCAGCAGTTTACAGATGGAGGGTTCACCCCTCCACTTT. Translating it yields CASSLQMEGSPLHF.

This clone has just a few counts. This chain links TRBV2 with TRBJ2-7; possible D gene TRBD2, 5 bases. Per germline, CDR1 SNHLY and CDR2 FYNNEI. The ends were cut back, 4 bases at V and 6 bases at J, with 19 bases in the middle. The CDR3 length is 15 residues. The CDR3, as DNA: TGTGCCAGCAGTGGAAAGGGCCACGGGGTCTCCGAGCAGTACTTC. Residues: CASSGKGHGVSEQYF. Full variable domain (remainder filled in from reference TRBV2 and TRBJ2-7): EPEVTQTPSHQVTQMGQEVILRCVPISNHLYFYWYRQILGQKVEFLVSFYNNEISEKSEIFDDQFSVERPDGSNFTLKIRSTKLEDSAMYFCASSGKGHGVSEQYFGPGTRLTVT.

The J gene is TRBJ2-1, the V gene TRBV5-1; possibly TRBD2 for D (5 bases). The CDR3 covers 13 residues. V lost 1 base, J lost 8 bases, and 10 bases lay in between. From germline, CDR1 is SGHRS and CDR2 YFSETQ. The CDR3 loop reads CASSLSVGDEQFF. The CDR3 DNA is TGCGCCAGCAGCTTGAGCGTCGGGGATGAGCAGTTCTTC. The whole variable domain, remainder taken from reference TRBV5-1 and TRBJ2-1, is KAGVTQTPRYLIKTRGQQVTLSCSPISGHRSVSWYQQTPGQGLQFLFEYFSETQRNKGNFPGRFSGRQFSNSRSEMNVSTLELGDSALYLCASSLSVGDEQFFGPGTRLTVL.

The rearrangement joins TRBV6-6 to TRBJ1-1, with D maybe TRBD1 (5 bases). CDR3 size: 14 residues. Germline CDR1 MNHNY, CDR2 SVGAGI (reference sequence). V lost 6 bases and J 1 base, leaving 12 bases between the germline ends. The CDR3 nucleotides read TGTGCCAGCAGCTACAACACAGGGAACACTGAAGCTTTCTTT. Its translation: CASSYNTGNTEAFF.

V and J are TRBV10-3 and TRBJ1-2; D may be TRBD1 (5 bases). The CDR3 has 15 amino acids. Trimming removed 6 bases at V and 0 bases at J, with 14 bases between. Looked up from germline, CDR1 is ENHRY and CDR2 is SYGVKD. The CDR3 DNA reads TGTGCCATCAGCTTAGCCGGGACGGCTAACTATGGCTACACCTTC. Amino acid sequence: CAISLAGTANYGYTF.

J is TRBJ1-2 and V is TRBV19; possible D gene TRBD1, 5 bases. The length of the CDR3 is 14 residues. The germline V gene has CDR1 LNHDA and CDR2 SQIVND (reference sequence). The V end was cut by 2 bases, the J end by 6 bases, with 13 bases between. CDR3 residues: CASSITQTANGYTF. The CDR3 DNA reads as TGTGCCAGTAGTATAACTCAGACAGCAAATGGCTACACCTTC.

This chain joins TRBV6-1 and TRBJ1-2, with a weak D call TRBD1 (5 bases). CDR3 length: 18 amino acids. Germline V gene lookup returns CDR1 MNHNS and CDR2 SASEGT. Trimming shortened V by 2 bases and J by 2 bases, and 21 bases separated the two germline ends. This chain's CDR3 is CASSEIYWDEPRNYGYTF. The CDR3 DNA is TGTGCCAGCAGTGAAATTTACTGGGACGAACCGCGAAACTATGGCTACACCTTC.

V and J are TRBV7-8 and TRBJ1-5, with a tentative D call TRBD1 (5 bases). Trimming stripped 5 bases from V and 0 bases from J, with 20 bases between. This CDR3 has 18 residues. Germline V gene lookup returns CDR1 SGHVS and CDR2 FQNEAQ. CDR3 region: CASSTTFTDSYSNQPQHF. In nucleotides, the CDR3 is TGTGCCAGCAGCACAACTTTCACCGACAGTTATAGCAATCAGCCCCAGCATTTT.

V is TRBV15 and J is TRBJ2-7; 10 positions match TRBD1. V shed 1 base, J shed 4 bases, and the junction held 4 bases outside the gene matches. Germline CDR1 is LNHNV and CDR2 is YYDKDF (reference sequence). The CDR3 runs to 15 residues. In DNA, the CDR3 is TGTGCCACCAGCAGAGGACAGGGGGCAAGATACGAGCAGTACTTC. Amino acid sequence: CATSRGQGARYEQYF. Using reference TRBV15 and TRBJ2-7 for the parts outside the CDR3, the full variable domain is DAMVIQNPRYQVTQFGKPVTLSCSQTLNHNVMYWYQQKSSQAPKLLFHYYDKDFNNEADTPDNFQSRRPNTSFCFLDIRSPGLGDTAMYLCATSRGQGARYEQYFGPGTRLTVT.

This chain links TRBV27 with TRBJ1-1, with 7 bases aligning to TRBD1. Looked up from germline, CDR1 is MNHEY and CDR2 is SMNVEV (reference sequence). The length of the CDR3 is 12 residues. After removal of 6 bases from V and 11 bases from J, the junction contained 9 bases not matched to a gene. The CDR3 sequence: CASSSDRVRAFF. CDR3 nucleotides: TGTGCCAGCAGCTCCGACAGGGTGAGGGCTTTCTTT.

CDR3 sequence reads: CASSLGSPYNSPLHF. The CDR3 nucleotides read TGTGCCAGCAGTTTAGGGTCGCCTTATAATTCACCCCTCCACTTT. This sequence joins TRBV27 and TRBJ1-6; no definite D call. This CDR3 contains 15 residues. Germline CDR1 is MNHEY and CDR2 is SMNVEV (reference sequence). V lost 2 bases and J 4 bases, leaving 9 bases between the germline ends.

V usage is TRBV19 and J usage is TRBJ1-1; TRBD1 is a possible D gene (5 bases). The germline gives CDR1 LNHDA, CDR2 SQIVND (reference sequence). The V and J ends lost 5 bases and 5 bases respectively, with 21 bases between them. The CDR3 consists of 16 residues. In DNA form, the CDR3 reads TGTGCCAGTAGTTCCCCTTATACCCCAGGGAAGACTGAAGCTTTCTTT. This translates into CASSSPYTPGKTEAFF. The variable domain in full, completed from reference TRBV19 and TRBJ1-1, reads DGGITQSPKYLFRKEGQNVTLSCEQNLNHDAMYWYRQDPGQGLRLIYYSQIVNDFQKGDIAEGYSVSREKKESFPLTVTSAQKNPTAFYLCASSSPYTPGKTEAFFGQGTRLTVV.

The chain is built from TRBV27 and TRBJ1-5, with a tentative D call TRBD1 (5 bases). The CDR3 length is 14 residues. Germline assignment: CDR1 MNHEY and CDR2 SMNVEV (reference sequence). With 5 bases removed from V and 6 bases from J, the gap between germline ends came to 14 bases. This CDR3 is CASSGTTGGQPQHF. The CDR3 coding sequence is TGTGCCAGCAGTGGGACGACGGGGGGTCAGCCCCAGCATTTT.

This chain uses TRBV6-1 with TRBJ2-3; D is undetermined. CDR3 length: 12 residues. The ends were cut back, 3 bases at V and 6 bases at J, with 7 bases in the middle. Germline V gene lookup returns CDR1 MNHNS and CDR2 SASEGT. CDR3 sequence: CASSEVADTQYF. The DNA of the CDR3 is TGTGCCAGCAGTGAGGTCGCCGATACGCAGTATTTT.

The chain is built from TRBV6-5 and TRBJ2-7; TRBD1 aligns across 7 bases. With 11 bases clipped from V and 2 bases from J, the junction kept 6 bases outside the gene matches. Germline V gene lookup returns CDR1 MNHEY and CDR2 SVGAGI. The CDR3 extends over 12 amino acids. The CDR3 spells CAAGQATYEQYF. The CDR3 nucleotides read TGTGCCGCCGGACAGGCAACCTACGAGCAGTACTTC.

The chain combines TRBV4-1 with TRBJ2-2; D perhaps matches TRBD2 (7 bases). CDR1 MGHRA and CDR2 YSYEKL come from the germline V gene. The CDR3 spans 15 residues. V was shortened by 0 bases and J by 5 bases, with 10 bases between the two germline ends. CDR3 residues: CASSQEGGRTGELFF. The DNA for the CDR3 is TGCGCCAGCAGCCAAGAGGGGGGGCGTACCGGGGAGCTGTTTTTT.